Reported below is one T cell receptor beta chain. The sample belongs to a study of blood T cell repertoires in COVID-19. Study-level information: The study drew acute and convalescent COVID-19 samples from the United States, Italy and Spain. From T cells, B-cell-depleted T cells, or PBMCs came the material, which was cDNA or gDNA.

Only in-frame clones appear in the TCRdb table, and some are missing; sequencing was by immunoSEQ multiplex PCR. The sample has a few hundred thousand clones, 75% to 90% seen once. The trim removed 6 bases at V and 7 bases at J, leaving 10 bases unmatched. Germline lookup yields CDR1 MNHEY and CDR2 SMNVEV (reference sequence). The length of the CDR3 is 15 residues. This clonotype originated in a woman between 35 and 50 years old who had been exposed to COVID-19. The sample was PBMCs or T cells enriched from blood (not recorded which). The V and J genes are TRBV27 and TRBJ2-7, with 12 bases matching TRBD1. CDR3 amino acids: CASRLRGQGAGEQYV. The CDR3 DNA sequence: TGTGCCAGCAGGCTCAGGGGACAGGGGGCTGGAGAGCAGTACGTC.